These 18 T cell receptor beta chains came from one sample sequenced in a study of blood T cell repertoires in COVID-19. The method was immunoSEQ multiplex PCR; TCRdb's version includes in-frame clones alone and lacks a portion of them. The data show some 150,000 clones, around 85% seen once. The sample consisted of peripheral blood. All receptors come from a woman in her fifties or sixties with COVID-19, enrolled during active disease.

V is TRBV29-1 and J is TRBJ1-4, with a tentative D call TRBD1 (5 bases). The germline V and J ends were trimmed by 5 bases and 3 bases, with 10 bases remaining between them. The CDR3 totals 13 residues. Germline-derived CDR1 and CDR2 are SQVTM and ANQGSEA. The CDR3 region is CSVRRQPNEKLFF. As DNA, the CDR3 is TGCAGCGTTCGACGACAGCCTAATGAAAAACTGTTTTTT.

The chain uses TRBV7-9 and TRBJ2-1; TRBD1 aligns across 11 bases. V trimming: 7 bases; J trimming: 9 bases; junction bases outside the gene matches: 8. The CDR3 has 14 residues. The germline CDR1 and CDR2 sequences are SEHNR and FQNEAQ (reference sequence). CDR3 region: CASTPGTGGREQFF. The CDR3 bases are TGTGCCAGCACACCCGGGACAGGGGGACGTGAGCAGTTCTTC.

The chain combines TRBV6-5 with TRBJ1-3; a weak D match, TRBD1 (5 bases). Germline values: CDR1 MNHEY, CDR2 SVGAGI. The ends were cut back, 4 bases at V and 4 bases at J, with 8 bases in the middle. CDR3 size: 13 residues. The CDR3 DNA is TGTGCCAGCAGTTCGGGGGGGGGAAACACCATATATTTT. Protein sequence: CASSSGGGNTIYF.

The chain employs TRBV14 and TRBJ2-2; D is unclear. Trimming stripped 4 bases from V and 2 bases from J, with 14 bases between. This CDR3 contains 16 residues. Germline CDR1 reads SGHDN; CDR2 reads FVKESK. The CDR3 protein is CASSRYQIPNTGELFF. CDR3 in DNA: TGTGCCAGCAGCCGTTACCAGATTCCAAACACCGGGGAGCTGTTTTTT.

In DNA, the CDR3 is TGTGCCAGCAGCCAAGATCTGGTGGGAGGGCCAACAGATACGCAGTATTTT. It yields the protein CASSQDLVGGPTDTQYF. The V gene is TRBV3-1 (or the pseudogene TRBV3-2), the J gene TRBJ2-3; TRBD2 agrees at 7 bases. This CDR3 contains 17 residues. Germline CDR1 is LGHDT and CDR2 is YNNKEL (reference sequence). V was pared by 0 bases and J by 3 bases, with 9 bases of the junction left unmatched.

This clone was seen a few times. The J gene is TRBJ2-7, the V gene TRBV30; 12 bases align to TRBD2. V was pared by 8 bases and J by 2 bases, with 13 bases of the junction left unmatched. The germline V gene encodes CDR1 GTSNPN and CDR2 SVGIG (reference sequence). The CDR3 has 16 amino acids. This chain's CDR3 is CAGTGASGRATYEQYF. In nucleotides, the CDR3 is TGTGCCGGCACTGGGGCTAGCGGGAGGGCGACCTACGAGCAGTACTTC.

The gene calls are TRBV5-8 and TRBJ1-3, with D perhaps TRBD1 (6 bases). Deletions cut 1 base from V and 4 bases from J, with 6 bases between. This CDR3 contains 13 residues. Per the germline V gene, CDR1 is SGHTS and CDR2 is YDEGEE. The CDR3 nucleotides read TGTGCCAGCAGCTTGCAGGGGGGAAACACCATATATTTT. As protein: CASSLQGGNTIYF.

V gene TRBV6-2 or TRBV6-3 combines with J gene TRBJ2-1; TRBD2 aligns across 9 bases. Germline V gene sequence: CDR1 MNHEY, CDR2 SVGEGT. The CDR3 length is 16 residues. J lost 8 bases, V lost 2 bases, and 10 bases had no gene match. CDR3 loop: CASSYDAGGPVHEQFF. In nucleotides, the CDR3 is TGTGCCAGCAGTTACGATGCGGGAGGGCCAGTTCATGAGCAGTTCTTC.

This rearrangement joins TRBV6-6 to TRBJ2-7, with 7 bases that match TRBD2. The J segment lost 0 bases and the V segment lost 0 bases, leaving 5 bases of the junction unmatched. Germline V CDR1 and CDR2: MNHNY, SVGAGI (reference sequence). The CDR3 spans 16 residues. Here the CDR3 reads CASSYSWRGSSYEQYF. The CDR3 DNA reads as TGTGCCAGCAGTTACTCCTGGCGCGGGAGCTCCTACGAGCAGTACTTC.

This clone has a single count. The gene calls are TRBV3-1 (or the pseudogene TRBV3-2) and TRBJ1-2; no reliable D call. Trimming pared 1 base from V and 3 bases from J, leaving 15 bases between. CDR1 LGHDT and CDR2 YNNKEL come from the germline V gene (reference sequence). The CDR3 covers 16 residues. In nucleotides, the CDR3 is TGTGCCAGCAGCCAAGCCGGGAGGCCTAGGGACTATGGCTACACCTTC. This codes for CASSQAGRPRDYGYTF.

V and J are TRBV29-1 and TRBJ2-7; D is unresolved. Deletions cut 4 bases from V and 2 bases from J, with 15 bases between. This CDR3 comprises 14 residues. Germline V gives CDR1 SQVTM, CDR2 ANQGSEA. In DNA, the CDR3 is TGCAGCGTTGTTGGTCTAGGCCCGCCCTACGAGCAGTACTTC. It is translated as CSVVGLGPPYEQYF.

The gene calls are TRBV5-4 and TRBJ2-7; 7 positions agree with TRBD2. J lost 1 base, V lost 0 bases, and 4 bases had no gene match. The CDR3 has 15 residues. CDR1 is SGHNT and CDR2 is YYREEE in the germline V gene (reference sequence). CDR3 region: CASSLGTRSSYEQYF. The CDR3 DNA is TGTGCCAGCAGCTTGGGGACTAGATCGTCCTACGAGCAGTACTTC.

The chain carries TRBV4-3 and TRBJ2-3, with 7 bases fitting TRBD1. CDR3 length: 16 amino acids. Per the germline V gene, CDR1 is LGHNA and CDR2 is YSLEER. V lost 4 bases and J lost 2; bases outside the gene matches: 9. For the CDR3, the DNA is TGCGCCAGCAGCCTAAATTCGGGACAGTCCACAGATACGCAGTATTTT. Protein sequence: CASSLNSGQSTDTQYF.

The chain couples TRBV7-3 to TRBJ2-1, with D possibly TRBD2 on 5 matching bases. There are 15 residues in the CDR3. Germline V gene sequence: CDR1 SGHTA, CDR2 FQGTGA. With 3 bases removed from V and 1 base from J, the gap between germline ends came to 10 bases. The CDR3 here is CASSLSGTSYNEQFF. CDR3 bases: TGTGCCAGCAGCTTGTCGGGAACGTCCTACAATGAGCAGTTCTTC.

The chain joins TRBV4-3 to TRBJ2-7, with 8 nucleotides matching TRBD2. The J segment lost 0 bases and the V segment lost 0 bases, leaving 10 bases of the junction unmatched. The germline gives CDR1 LGHNA, CDR2 YSLEER. The CDR3 loop spans 18 amino acids. CDR3 loop: CASSQDIQLADRSYEQYF. Written as DNA, the CDR3 is TGCGCCAGCAGCCAAGATATCCAACTAGCGGATCGCTCCTACGAGCAGTACTTC.

This chain links TRBV6-5 with TRBJ1-2, with D possibly being TRBD1 (6 bases). The CDR3 consists of 16 residues. V was pared by 1 base and J by 5 bases, with 17 bases between. CDR1 and CDR2 (germline): MNHEY, SVGAGI. The CDR3 reads CASSYFNRAPFYGYTF. Written as DNA, the CDR3 is TGTGCCAGCAGTTACTTCAACAGGGCTCCTTTTTATGGCTACACCTTC.

The rearrangement joins TRBV5-4 to TRBJ2-7; TRBD1 aligns across 7 bases. The CDR3 has 15 residues. CDR1 is SGHNT and CDR2 is YYREEE in the germline V gene (reference sequence). V lost 1 base to trimming and J lost 2 bases; unmatched junction nucleotides: 6. In nucleotides, the CDR3 is TGTGCCAGCAGCTTGAGAGGGGGCGGCGCCTACGAGCAGTACTTC. This codes for CASSLRGGGAYEQYF.

V gene TRBV6-6 combines with J gene TRBJ1-3; 7 bases agree with TRBD1. The CDR3 loop spans 19 amino acids. V trimming: 6 bases; J trimming: 1 base; junction bases outside the gene matches: 18. Germline V gene data show CDR1 as MNHNY and CDR2 as SVGAGI (reference sequence). The CDR3 DNA sequence: TGTGCCAGCAGGCGAGTCGGAGGGGGCGCTTTGGGATCTGGAAACACCATATATTTT. Encoded protein: CASRRVGGGALGSGNTIYF.